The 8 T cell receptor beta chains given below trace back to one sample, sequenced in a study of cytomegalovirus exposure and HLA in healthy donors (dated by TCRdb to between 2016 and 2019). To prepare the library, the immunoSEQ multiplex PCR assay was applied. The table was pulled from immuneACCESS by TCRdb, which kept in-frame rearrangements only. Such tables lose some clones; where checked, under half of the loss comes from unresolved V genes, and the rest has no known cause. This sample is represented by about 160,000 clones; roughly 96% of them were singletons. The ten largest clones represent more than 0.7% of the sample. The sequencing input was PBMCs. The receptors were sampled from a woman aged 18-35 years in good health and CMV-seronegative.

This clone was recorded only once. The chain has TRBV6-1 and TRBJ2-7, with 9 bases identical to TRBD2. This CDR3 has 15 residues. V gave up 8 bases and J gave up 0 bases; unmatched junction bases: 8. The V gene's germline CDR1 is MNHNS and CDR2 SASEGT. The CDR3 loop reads CASYSGGGGSYEQYF. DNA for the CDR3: TGTGCCAGCTATAGCGGGGGTGGGGGCTCCTACGAGCAGTACTTC.

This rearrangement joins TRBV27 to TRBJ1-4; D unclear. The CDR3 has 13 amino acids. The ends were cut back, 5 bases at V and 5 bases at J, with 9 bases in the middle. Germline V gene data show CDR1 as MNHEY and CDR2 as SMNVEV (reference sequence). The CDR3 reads CASSTTRNEKLFF. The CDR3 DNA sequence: TGTGCCAGCAGTACTACAAGAAATGAAAAACTGTTTTTT.

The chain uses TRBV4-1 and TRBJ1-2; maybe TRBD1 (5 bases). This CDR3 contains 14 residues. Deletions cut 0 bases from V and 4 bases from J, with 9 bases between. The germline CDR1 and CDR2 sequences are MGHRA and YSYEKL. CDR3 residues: CASSQERGSYGYTF. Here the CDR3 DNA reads TGCGCCAGCAGCCAAGAAAGGGGCTCCTATGGCTACACCTTC.

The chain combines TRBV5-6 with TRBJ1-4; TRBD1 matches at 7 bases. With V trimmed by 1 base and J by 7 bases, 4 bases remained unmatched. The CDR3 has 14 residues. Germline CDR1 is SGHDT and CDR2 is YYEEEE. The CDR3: CASSLRQGGEKLFF. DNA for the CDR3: TGTGCCAGCAGCTTGCGACAGGGTGGTGAAAAACTGTTTTTT.

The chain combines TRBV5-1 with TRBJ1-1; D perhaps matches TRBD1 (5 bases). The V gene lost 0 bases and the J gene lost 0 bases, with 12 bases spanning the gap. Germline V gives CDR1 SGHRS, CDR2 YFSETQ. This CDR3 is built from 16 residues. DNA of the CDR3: TGCGCCAGCAGCTTGGGGGGGGACCCATTGAACACTGAAGCTTTCTTT. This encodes CASSLGGDPLNTEAFF.

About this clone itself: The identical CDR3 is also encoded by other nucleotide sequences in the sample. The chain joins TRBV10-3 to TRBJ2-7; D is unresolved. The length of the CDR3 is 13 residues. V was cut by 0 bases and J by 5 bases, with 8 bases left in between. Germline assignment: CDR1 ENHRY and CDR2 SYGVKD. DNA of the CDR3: TGTGCCATCAGTGAGTCATCCAGGAACGAGCAGTACTTC. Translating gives CAISESSRNEQYF.

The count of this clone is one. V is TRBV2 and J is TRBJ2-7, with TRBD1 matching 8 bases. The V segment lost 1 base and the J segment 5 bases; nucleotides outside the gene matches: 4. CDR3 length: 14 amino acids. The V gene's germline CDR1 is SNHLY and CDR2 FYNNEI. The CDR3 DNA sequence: TGTGCCAGCAGTGAAGGGCCAGGGGGCCACGAGCAGTACTTC. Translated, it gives CASSEGPGGHEQYF.

The CDR3 loop is CASSLGEPGGLNTYEQYF. DNA of the CDR3: TGTGCCAGCAGCTTGGGGGAACCAGGGGGGTTAAATACCTACGAGCAGTACTTC. The chain recombines TRBV5-8 with TRBJ2-7, with D tentatively TRBD1 (7 bases). CDR1 is SGHTS and CDR2 is YDEGEE in the germline V gene. V shed 0 bases and J shed 2 bases, with 21 bases lying between them. The CDR3 spans 18 residues.